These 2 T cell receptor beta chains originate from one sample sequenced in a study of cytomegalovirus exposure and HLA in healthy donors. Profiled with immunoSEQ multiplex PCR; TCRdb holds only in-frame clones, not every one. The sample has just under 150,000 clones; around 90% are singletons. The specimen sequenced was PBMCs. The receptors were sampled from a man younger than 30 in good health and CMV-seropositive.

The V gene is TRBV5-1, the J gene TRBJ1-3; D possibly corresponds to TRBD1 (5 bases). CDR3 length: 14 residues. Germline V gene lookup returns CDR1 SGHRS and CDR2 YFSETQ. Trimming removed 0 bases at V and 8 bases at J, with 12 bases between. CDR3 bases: TGCGCCAGCAGCTTGGCCGGGGGTGTAGACACCATATATTTT. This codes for CASSLAGGVDTIYF.

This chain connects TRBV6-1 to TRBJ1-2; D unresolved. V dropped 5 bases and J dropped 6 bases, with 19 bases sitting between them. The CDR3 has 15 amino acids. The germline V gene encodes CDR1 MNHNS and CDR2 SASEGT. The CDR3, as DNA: TGTGCCAGCAGTCCAACCGGGATCCTAATGGATGGCTACACCTTC. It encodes CASSPTGILMDGYTF.